Listed below are T cell receptor beta chains from one sample, sequenced in a study of Graves' ophthalmopathy and Graves' hyperthyroidism. TCRdb reprocessed the multiplex PCR reads via MiXCR and lists one record per CDR3 protein. The sample has approximately 1.2 million distinct CDR3 sequences; about 40% are singletons. Specimen: peripheral blood or thyroid tissue (not recorded which). The origin of the receptors is an adult man with Graves' hyperthyroidism. Both conserved end residues are part of each CDR3. D genes are given only for firm matches. The size of a clone is reported for some rows only, either as once, few or many, or as a class for expanded clones.

D gene	V gene	clone size	J gene	CDR3 protein	CDR3 DNA
TRBD1	TRBV10-3	many	TRBJ2-5	CAISEQQGGQETQYF	TGTGCCATCAGTGAACAACAGGGGGGCCAAGAGACCCAGTACTTC
.	TRBV29-1	few	TRBJ1-2	CSARDVWGYTF	TGCAGCGCCAGGGACGTCTGGGGCTACACCTTC
TRBD2	TRBV19	.	TRBJ2-7	CASTPRPGTSGGSYEQYF	TGTGCCAGTACCCCTCGGCCCGGGACTAGCGGGGGGTCCTACGAGCAGTACTTC
.	TRBV2	few	TRBJ2-7	CASNRGGVTYEQYF	TGTGCCAGCAACAGGGGAGGGGTGACCTACGAGCAGTACTTC
TRBD1	TRBV6-5	few	TRBJ2-7	CASSPQENRGNEQYF	TGTGCCAGCAGTCCCCAAGAGAACAGGGGAAACGAGCAGTACTTC
TRBD1	TRBV7-2	many	TRBJ1-5	CASSLFFGTEQPQHF	TGTGCCAGCAGCTTGTTCTTTGGGACAGAACAGCCCCAGCATTTT
TRBD2	TRBV12-3/TRBV12-4	.	TRBJ2-5	CASGTSGNQETQYF	TGTGCCAGCGGGACTAGCGGGAACCAAGAGACCCAGTACTTC
TRBD2	TRBV29-1	few	TRBJ2-2	CSALPGLADTGELFF	TGCAGCGCCCTACCCGGACTAGCGGACACCGGGGAGCTGTTTTTT
.	TRBV29-1	.	TRBJ2-7	CSEDSTGEQYF	TGCAGCGAGGACAGTACGGGCGAGCAGTACTTC
.	TRBV25-1	many	TRBJ1-4	CASSEYQGFNEKLFF	TGTGCCAGCAGTGAATATCAGGGGTTTAATGAAAAACTGTTTTTT
.	TRBV29-1	many	TRBJ1-1	CSVEDRTGNTEAFF	TGCAGCGTTGAAGATCGGACGGGGAACACTGAAGCTTTCTTT
TRBD1	TRBV15	.	TRBJ2-7	CATSRPNSDGTGVGEQYF	TGTGCCACCAGCAGACCTAACTCAGATGGGACAGGGGTTGGCGAGCAGTACTTC